The rows below give T cell receptor beta chains drawn from one sample of a study of cytomegalovirus exposure and HLA in healthy donors. The protocol was immunoSEQ multiplex PCR, while the TCRdb copy is restricted to in-frame clones and leaves out a portion. The table includes 120,000 to 150,000 clones, around 67% detected once. Sample: PBMCs. The receptors shown here come from a woman younger than 35 in good health and CMV-seronegative. Each CDR3 is given without its conserved first and last residue.

J gene: TRBJ1-2
V gene: TRBV10-3
CDR3 protein: AISDIGGYYGYT

J gene: TRBJ2-1
V gene: TRBV6-1
CDR3 protein: ASSETGGNEQF

J gene: TRBJ2-3
V gene: TRBV10-3
CDR3 protein: ATGQALTSTDTQY

J gene: TRBJ2-1
V gene: TRBV20-1
CDR3 protein: SARDYVYQF

J gene: TRBJ2-2
V gene: TRBV5-1
CDR3 protein: ASSFPGQIVTGELF

J gene: TRBJ2-7
V gene: TRBV5-1
CDR3 protein: ASRPGLAGSSYEQY

J gene: TRBJ2-1
V gene: TRBV9
CDR3 protein: ASSVGGSGRNEQF

J gene: TRBJ1-2
V gene: TRBV30
CDR3 protein: AWFSAHGYT

J gene: TRBJ1-2
V gene: TRBV6-5
CDR3 protein: ASSRDRGRNGYT

J gene: TRBJ2-3
V gene: TRBV7-8
CDR3 protein: ASSLVAGGPSDTQY

J gene: TRBJ1-6
V gene: TRBV19
CDR3 protein: ASSTIDRGGRISPLH

J gene: TRBJ2-1
V gene: TRBV19
CDR3 protein: ASSIGEQGAENEQF

J gene: TRBJ2-3
V gene: TRBV7-2
CDR3 protein: ASSLASGTGTTDTQY

J gene: TRBJ1-2
V gene: TRBV15
CDR3 protein: ATSRARANYGYT

J gene: TRBJ2-4
V gene: TRBV29-1
CDR3 protein: SVEQGGKNSQY

J gene: TRBJ1-2
V gene: TRBV19
CDR3 protein: ASRRDFSNYGYT

J gene: TRBJ2-6
V gene: TRBV30
CDR3 protein: AWSVAFGVVLT

J gene: TRBJ2-1
V gene: TRBV5-6
CDR3 protein: ASSLDTGVHNEQF

J gene: TRBJ2-3
V gene: TRBV30
CDR3 protein: AWSVGTGWADTQY

J gene: TRBJ1-1
V gene: TRBV5-4
CDR3 protein: ASSFGTGAEAF

J gene: TRBJ1-1
V gene: TRBV28
CDR3 protein: ASSEGKNTEAF

J gene: TRBJ2-7
V gene: TRBV5-1
CDR3 protein: ASRGPLTGGIDEQY

J gene: TRBJ1-1
V gene: TRBV6-1
CDR3 protein: ASTGQGGSTEAF